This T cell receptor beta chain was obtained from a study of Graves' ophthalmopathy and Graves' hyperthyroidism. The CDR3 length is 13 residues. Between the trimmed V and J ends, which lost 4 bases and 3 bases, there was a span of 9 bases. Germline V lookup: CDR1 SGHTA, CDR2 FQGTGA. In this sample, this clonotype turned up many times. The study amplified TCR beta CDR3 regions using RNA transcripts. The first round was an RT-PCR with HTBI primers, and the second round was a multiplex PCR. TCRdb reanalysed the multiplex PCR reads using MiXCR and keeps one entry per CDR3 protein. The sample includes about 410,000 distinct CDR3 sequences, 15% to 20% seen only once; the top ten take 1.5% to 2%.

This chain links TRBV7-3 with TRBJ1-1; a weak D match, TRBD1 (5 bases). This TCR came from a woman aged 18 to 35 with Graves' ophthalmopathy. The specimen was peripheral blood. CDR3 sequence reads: CASSSLRDTEAFF. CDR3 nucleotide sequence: TGTGCCAGCAGCTCCCTCAGGGACACTGAAGCTTTCTTT.